The T cell receptor beta chain under discussion was sequenced for a study of molecular identifiers for immune sequencing clone quantification. On the study more broadly: With replicates, the RNA of roughly 20,000 or 100,000 naive CD8 cells was split five ways and four were sequenced.

This CDR3 contains 14 residues. The germline V gene encodes CDR1 MDHEN and CDR2 SYDVKM. Trimming cost V 8 bases and J 3 bases, with 14 bases left between them. MiXCR, applied by TCRdb to the PCR reads, yields one record per CDR3 protein. The profile shows some 97,000 distinct CDR3 sequences, approximately 24% of them singletons. Sequenced sample: naive CD8+ T cells from blood, with Jurkat cell RNA spiked in. The subset: FACS-sorted CD8+CD4-CCR7+CD45RA+ naive T cells. J is TRBJ2-1 and V is TRBV28; perhaps D is TRBD1 or TRBD2 (5 bases each). The receptor was derived from a human donor in good health. Some libraries in this study had Jurkat cell RNA spiked in. The chain's CDR3 is CASAYRGSYNEQFF. CDR3 DNA: TGTGCCAGCGCCTACCGGGGCAGCTACAATGAGCAGTTCTTC. The full variable domain, rest sourced from reference TRBV28 and TRBJ2-1, is DVKVTQSSRYLVKRTGEKVFLECVQDMDHENMFWYRQDPGLGLRLIYFSYDVKMKEKGDIPEGYSVSREKKERFSLILESASTNQTSMYLCASAYRGSYNEQFFGPGTRLTVL.